The next 7 T cell receptor beta chains were all read from a single sample in a study of T cell responses to AZD1222 COVID-19 vaccine. Data came from immunoSEQ multiplex PCR; TCRdb stores just in-frame clones and leaves some out. The sample holds 150,000 to 200,000 clones, approximately 93% seen once. The sample was peripheral blood, taken 28 days after the second AZD1222 dose. The receptors were sampled from an adult who received the AZD1222 COVID-19 vaccine.

The J gene is TRBJ2-5, the V gene TRBV29-1; 7 bases are a match to TRBD2. The ends lost 7 bases at V and 5 bases at J; junction bases unmatched: 7. This CDR3 is built from 12 residues. Germline CDR1 reads SQVTM; CDR2 reads ANQGSEA. In DNA, the CDR3 is TGCAGCGCGGGACTAATCGGGGAGACCCAGTACTTC. Protein product: CSAGLIGETQYF.

The rearrangement uses TRBV27 and TRBJ1-5, with unresolved D. The germline CDR1 and CDR2 sequences are MNHEY and SMNVEV (reference sequence). The CDR3 consists of 13 residues. The V and J ends lost 5 bases and 6 bases respectively, with 11 bases between them. The CDR3 bases are TGTGCCAGCAGTGTCGGGCCGGGTCAGCCCCAGCATTTT. Amino acid sequence: CASSVGPGQPQHF.

The gene calls are TRBV28 and TRBJ2-2, with D perhaps TRBD1 (6 bases). The germline V gene has CDR1 MDHEN and CDR2 SYDVKM. With 3 bases removed from V and 4 bases from J, the gap between germline ends came to 21 bases. This CDR3 spans 18 amino acids. The CDR3 reads CASSLVQGLRRGTGELFF. The CDR3 nucleotides read TGTGCCAGCAGTTTGGTACAGGGTCTTCGACGAGGCACCGGGGAGCTGTTTTTT.

This chain joins TRBV11-2 and TRBJ1-3; D unclear. V was shortened by 6 bases and J by 3 bases, with 12 bases between the two germline ends. Per germline, CDR1 SGHAT and CDR2 FQNNGV. The CDR3 runs 14 residues. The CDR3 bases are TGTGCCAGCAGACTACCGGGGATTGGAAACACCATATATTTT. It is translated as CASRLPGIGNTIYF.

This clone occurred a few times. The genes are TRBV6-5 and TRBJ2-5, with D perhaps matching TRBD1 (6 bases). There are 15 residues in the CDR3. Trimming cost V 5 bases and J 5 bases, with 18 bases left between them. In germline, CDR1 is MNHEY, CDR2 SVGAGI. The CDR3 is CASSPPDSDGETQYF. The CDR3 nucleotides are TGTGCCAGCAGTCCCCCGGACAGTGACGGGGAGACCCAGTACTTC.

As concerns this clone: Within the sample, other DNA sequences also encode this same CDR3. The V and J genes are TRBV9 and TRBJ1-1; D uncertain. CDR1 and CDR2 (germline): SGDLS, YYNGEE. The CDR3 contains 15 residues. Trimming took 0 bases from V and 0 from J, leaving 9 bases between them. Here the CDR3 reads CASSVGGSMNTEAFF. For the CDR3, the DNA is TGTGCCAGCAGCGTAGGTGGCAGTATGAACACTGAAGCTTTCTTT.

This chain joins TRBV9 and TRBJ2-1, with TRBD2 identical over 11 bases. The V segment lost 2 bases and the J segment 6 bases; nucleotides outside the gene matches: 4. CDR3 length: 15 residues. Per germline, CDR1 SGDLS and CDR2 YYNGEE. The CDR3 DNA reads as TGTGCCAGCAGCGTTAGCGGGAGGGCCGTCAATGAGCAGTTCTTC. As protein: CASSVSGRAVNEQFF.